This note documents a single T cell receptor (beta chain) sequence. This clone's antigen is unknown. The sample holds no much larger clone one base away, and base qualities are not on file. The data are from a study of blood T cell repertoires in COVID-19 (dated by TCRdb to the early 2020s). Regarding the research as a whole: Samples from collaborators originated in the United States, Italy and Spain and spanned both the acute and convalescent phases of COVID-19. The prospective study material was composed of cDNA or gDNA derived from T cells, B-cell-depleted T cells, or PBMCs. Subjects who had been exposed to COVID-19, were actively infected with it, or had recovered from it provided the deeply sampled blood TCRbeta repertoires that made up the dataset. The repertoires were released in a freely available public database meant as a resource for research on the immune response to SARS-CoV-2. Samples came from the ongoing ImmuneRACE study (first 160 participants) plus 1,254 subjects from 6 global collaborators. Sample metadata almost always included a de-identified subject ID, COVID-19 status, age in years and sex. Where available, HLA class I and class II types were taken from metadata supplied by the sample provider and were not determined by assay-based typing. Paper-wide results and their limitations: The quantity of clinical and demographic metadata differed by source and by participant and was supplied without curation.

The immunoSEQ Assay, a bias-controlled multiplex PCR, was used to amplify TCRbeta CDR3 regions from genomic DNA. As for how the authors treated the data: The number of nucleated cells in each sample was estimated by amplification of reference gene primers within the assay. To quantify the absolute abundance of each unique TCRbeta CDR3 rearrangement, sequence reads were collapsed and filtered. For each sample, productive Simpson clonality was calculated as the square root of Simpson's diversity index over productive rearrangements. TCRdb re-hosts the immuneACCESS table, in-frame sequences only. Its copies lack some clones; in the studies checked, an unresolved V gene accounts for under half of them, and the cause for the rest is not known. The DNA gave D and trimming, while V, J and clone size come from that table. The sample includes fewer than 50,000 clones, with around 90% observed a single time. In total, the top ten clones hold 3.9% of the sample.

CDR1 ENHRY and CDR2 SYGVKD are derived from the germline V gene. The germline V end is reduced by 7 bases and the J end by 6 bases; junction bases left unmatched: 7. Taken from cysteine to phenylalanine, the CDR3 has 14 residues. The read is trimmed to its CDR3 DNA, 42 bases read in frame from base 1. Collaborating institutions collected whole blood in K2EDTA tubes following their own protocols. For TCRbeta analysis, collaborators shipped samples in one of three forms: frozen whole blood, isolated PBMCs, or DNA extracted from either of those sample types. Sequencing was carried out using peripheral blood. The origin of this receptor is a human donor in a cohort sampled during active COVID-19. Recombination connected TRBV10-3 to TRBJ1-1; 11 central nucleotides agree with TRBD1. The CDR3 region reads CAINPGQGVSEAFF. Read as DNA, the sequence is TGTGCCATCAACCCGGGACAGGGGGTCTCTGAAGCTTTCTTT.